This T cell receptor (beta chain) was sequenced in a study of cytomegalovirus exposure and HLA in healthy donors. Broader study findings: It was reportedly the case that the classifier diagnosed cytomegalovirus status with high specificity and sensitivity. Versus the roughly 670-donor mean, an Asian-associated ancestry cluster reportedly showed fewer N-insertions in a later analysis.

This clone was seen once. The antigen is unknown. Primers for the PCR totalled 60 Vbeta and 13 Jbeta. Libraries were prepared by immunoSEQ multiplex PCR; TCRdb keeps only in-frame clonotypes and omits some of them. The sample holds 160,000 or so clones, roughly three quarters seen once. V was clipped by 3 bases and J by 3 bases, with 13 bases between them. Per the germline V gene, CDR1 is LNHDA and CDR2 is SQIVND (reference sequence). The CDR3 sequence is 15 residues long. Sequenced input: PBMCs. The chain couples TRBV19 to TRBJ2-3; D not certain. The clonotype comes from a man aged 18-30 years in good health and CMV-seropositive. This CDR3 is CASSMVSPRTDTQYF. The CDR3 region has the DNA TGTGCCAGTAGTATGGTTAGCCCGAGAACAGATACGCAGTATTTT.